These 28 T cell receptor beta chains originate from one sample sequenced in a study of cytomegalovirus exposure and HLA in healthy donors. PCR amplification relied on 60 Vbeta primers (plus 13 Jbeta primers). This table comes from immunoSEQ multiplex PCR, and its TCRdb copy is limited to in-frame clones, with some not included. The profile shows roughly 140,000 clones, about 60% of them singletons. The specimen was PBMCs. These receptors came from a woman in her fifties or sixties in good health and CMV-seropositive.

The chain employs TRBV6-6 and TRBJ2-2; TRBD2 agrees at 7 bases. Germline trimming cut 8 bases from V and 5 bases from J; bases unmatched to any gene: 5. This CDR3 has 13 amino acids. Germline lookup yields CDR1 MNHNY and CDR2 SVGAGI (reference sequence). CDR3 sequence reads: CASRGVGTGELFF. The CDR3 nucleotides read TGTGCCAGCCGGGGGGTTGGAACCGGGGAGCTGTTTTTT.

The gene calls are TRBV7-6 and TRBJ2-7; weak D call: TRBD1 (6 bases). This CDR3 region has 17 residues. Trimming cost V 5 bases and J 0 bases, with 20 bases left between them. Looked up from germline, CDR1 is SGHVS and CDR2 is FNYEAQ. This CDR3 is CASSTPEDSSSSYEQYF. CDR3 bases: TGTGCCAGCAGCACCCCTGAGGACAGTTCGAGCTCCTACGAGCAGTACTTC.

The chain joins TRBV5-1 to TRBJ1-5; TRBD1 agrees at 9 bases. The CDR3 sequence is 16 residues long. The germline CDR1 and CDR2 sequences are SGHRS and YFSETQ. Losses at the gene ends were 2 bases for V and 6 bases for J; bases not matched to a gene: 9. The DNA for the CDR3 is TGCGCCAGCAGCTTTCCGGGACAGGGTTATCCTCAGCCCCAGCATTTT. Its translation is CASSFPGQGYPQPQHF.

The chain is built from TRBV21-1 and TRBJ2-3; no DNA check was done on the table's D call, TRBD2. TRBV21-1 is listed as a pseudogene. The CDR3 totals 15 residues. As DNA, the CDR3 is TGTGCCAGCAGCAAAGGCCGCGGGGGCACAGATACGCAGTATTTT. It yields the protein CASSKGRGGTDTQYF.

This clone was detected only a few times. V usage is TRBV6-5 and J usage is TRBJ2-1, with 7 bases identical to TRBD2. CDR1 and CDR2 from the germline V gene are MNHEY and SVGAGI. The CDR3 loop spans 12 amino acids. J lost 6 bases, V lost 7 bases, and 3 bases had no gene match. The CDR3 reads CASTGLVNEQFF. CDR3 nucleotide sequence: TGTGCCAGCACCGGACTAGTCAATGAGCAGTTCTTC.

The rearrangement joins TRBV19 to TRBJ2-1, with TRBD2 as a possible D gene (6 bases). The CDR3 runs to 16 residues. Germline V gene lookup returns CDR1 LNHDA and CDR2 SQIVND (reference sequence). Between the trimmed V and J ends, which lost 7 bases and 0 bases, there was a span of 16 bases. In DNA form, the CDR3 reads TGTGCCAGTAACCCCCGGGAGAAGGGCTCCTACAATGAGCAGTTCTTC. This translates into CASNPREKGSYNEQFF. Supplemented by reference TRBV19 and TRBJ2-1, the full variable domain reads DGGITQSPKYLFRKEGQNVTLSCEQNLNHDAMYWYRQDPGQGLRLIYYSQIVNDFQKGDIAEGYSVSREKKESFPLTVTSAQKNPTAFYLCASNPREKGSYNEQFFGPGTRLTVL.

The CDR3 sequence: CASSSGTDNEQFF. The CDR3 nucleotides read TGTGCCAGCAGCAGTGGGACAGACAATGAGCAGTTCTTC. The chain couples TRBV7-6 to TRBJ2-1; 7 bases align to TRBD1. With V trimmed by 5 bases and J by 5 bases, 3 bases remained unmatched. Germline-derived CDR1 and CDR2 are SGHVS and FNYEAQ. This CDR3 has 13 residues. The full variable domain, with the rest looked up from reference TRBV7-6 and TRBJ2-1, is GAGVSQSPRYKVTKRGQDVALRCDPISGHVSLYWYRQALGQGPEFLTYFNYEAQQDKSGLPNDRFSAERPEGSISTLTIQRTEQRDSAMYRCASSSGTDNEQFFGPGTRLTVL.

The chain links TRBV7-9 to TRBJ1-5, with 7 bases fitting TRBD1. Germline CDR1 and CDR2: SEHNR and FQNEAQ (reference sequence). J lost 3 bases, V lost 5 bases, and 4 bases had no gene match. The CDR3 runs to 14 residues. CDR3 in amino acids: CASSRDSNNQPQHF. Here the CDR3 DNA reads TGTGCCAGCAGCCGGGACAGCAACAATCAGCCCCAGCATTTT.

The chain uses TRBV7-2 and TRBJ1-1; 7 bases are shared with TRBD1. Per germline, CDR1 SGHTA and CDR2 FQGNSA. CDR3 size: 14 residues. With V trimmed by 7 bases and J by 4 bases, 9 bases remained unmatched. Here the CDR3 DNA reads TGTGCCAGCACCGTCGACAGGGTGAGCACTGAAGCTTTCTTT. Amino acids: CASTVDRVSTEAFF.

This chain connects TRBV30 to TRBJ1-2, with D perhaps TRBD1 (5 bases). This CDR3 spans 13 amino acids. The V and J ends lost 2 bases and 7 bases respectively, with 14 bases between them. The germline gives CDR1 GTSNPN, CDR2 SVGIG (reference sequence). The CDR3 DNA follows: TGTGCCTGGAGTACCCACCTGACAGTTGGCTACACCTTC. Translation gives CAWSTHLTVGYTF.

V and J are TRBV20-1 and TRBJ2-1, with D unclear. V was cut by 6 bases and J by 4 bases, with 4 bases left in between. Germline V gene lookup returns CDR1 DFQATT and CDR2 SNEGSKA (reference sequence). The CDR3 is 10 amino acids. DNA of the CDR3: TGCAGTGCCCCGTACAATGAGCAGTTCTTC. As protein: CSAPYNEQFF.

The CDR3 reads CASSLEAGPSYEQYF. In DNA form, the CDR3 reads TGTGCCAGCAGCTTAGAGGCAGGGCCCTCCTACGAGCAGTACTTC. The chain employs TRBV7-6 and TRBJ2-7; D might be TRBD1 (5 bases). Germline V gives CDR1 SGHVS, CDR2 FNYEAQ. This CDR3 comprises 15 residues. Trimming removed 1 base from V and 0 bases from J, with 10 bases in between.

V and J are TRBV20-1 and TRBJ2-7; weak D call: TRBD2 (5 bases). There are 10 residues in the CDR3. From germline, CDR1 is DFQATT and CDR2 SNEGSKA (reference sequence). V was pared by 5 bases and J by 7 bases, with 9 bases between. CDR3 residues: CSAFRGEQYF. CDR3 nucleotide sequence: TGCAGTGCTTTTAGAGGGGAGCAGTACTTC.

This chain uses TRBV28 with TRBJ1-3; possible D gene TRBD1, 5 bases. The CDR3 extends over 14 amino acids. In germline, CDR1 is MDHEN, CDR2 SYDVKM. The ends were cut back, 6 bases at V and 2 bases at J, with 11 bases in the middle. The CDR3 is CASRSGVTGNTIYF. The DNA for the CDR3 is TGTGCCAGCAGATCGGGGGTGACTGGAAACACCATATATTTT.

This chain uses TRBV5-1 with TRBJ1-4; 7 nucleotides agree with TRBD1. CDR1 is SGHRS and CDR2 is YFSETQ in the germline V gene. The V gene end was trimmed by 4 bases and the J gene end by 7 bases; junction bases not matched to a gene: 4. The CDR3 sequence is 13 residues long. CDR3 DNA: TGCGCCAGCAGCCGGGACAGTGGTGAAAAACTGTTTTTT. Translation gives CASSRDSGEKLFF. The whole variable domain, remainder taken from reference TRBV5-1 and TRBJ1-4, is KAGVTQTPRYLIKTRGQQVTLSCSPISGHRSVSWYQQTPGQGLQFLFEYFSETQRNKGNFPGRFSGRQFSNSRSEMNVSTLELGDSALYLCASSRDSGEKLFFGSGTQLSVL.

In this sample, this clone turned up a few times. The V gene is TRBV18, the J gene TRBJ2-5; D might be TRBD1 (5 bases). The end of the DNA aligns better with TRBJ2-7, so the J call may be wrong. The CDR3 runs 16 residues. Germline assignment: CDR1 KGHSH and CDR2 LQKENI. The CDR3 region has the DNA TGTGCCAGCTCACCGTCCATGTCAGGGATCACCTACGAGCAGTACTTC. It yields the protein CASSPSMSGITYEQYF.

CDR3 in amino acids: CASSVDTTDEQFF. CDR3 DNA sequence: TGTGCCAGCAGCGTAGACACTACCGATGAGCAGTTCTTC. The J gene is TRBJ2-1, the V gene TRBV9; D is ambiguous. The CDR3 totals 13 residues. Trimming removed 0 bases at V and 8 bases at J, with 9 bases between. From germline, CDR1 is SGDLS and CDR2 YYNGEE. The full variable domain, completed using reference TRBV9 and TRBJ2-1, is DSGVTQTPKHLITATGQRVTLRCSPRSGDLSVYWYQQSLDQGLQFLIQYYNGEERAKGNILERFSAQQFPDLHSELNLSSLELGDSALYFCASSVDTTDEQFFGPGTRLTVL.

The chain joins TRBV28 to TRBJ2-7; D possibly corresponds to TRBD1 (5 bases). The germline V and J ends were trimmed by 3 bases and 6 bases, with 15 bases remaining between them. CDR1 is MDHEN and CDR2 is SYDVKM in the germline V gene. This CDR3 is 14 amino acids long. Here the CDR3 DNA reads TGTGCCAGCAGTTTTCTGGCAGGGTATAGCGAGCAGTACTTC. Encoded protein: CASSFLAGYSEQYF.

This clone was detected only once. The chain uses TRBV18 and TRBJ2-2, with 7 bases lining up with TRBD1. Germline CDR1 reads KGHSH; CDR2 reads LQKENI. With 3 bases clipped from V and 6 bases from J, the junction kept 7 bases outside the gene matches. This CDR3 region has 15 residues. CDR3 DNA: TGTGCCAGCTCACCCCAAGGGGGCTCTGCCGGGGAGCTGTTTTTT. Translating it yields CASSPQGGSAGELFF.

J is TRBJ2-7 and V is TRBV30; 9 bases match TRBD1. Losses at the gene ends were 5 bases for V and 2 bases for J; bases not matched to a gene: 10. From germline, CDR1 is GTSNPN and CDR2 SVGIG (reference sequence). This CDR3 is 15 amino acids long. The CDR3 sequence is CAWPTDRDRAYEQYF. In nucleotides, the CDR3 is TGTGCCTGGCCAACAGACCGGGACAGGGCCTACGAGCAGTACTTC.

This sequence joins TRBV19 and TRBJ2-5; a possible D gene is TRBD1 (6 bases). The CDR3 contains 14 residues. Per germline, CDR1 LNHDA and CDR2 SQIVND (reference sequence). V lost 1 base to trimming and J lost 5 bases, with 11 bases between them. DNA for the CDR3: TGTGCCAGTAGTATAGGAACAGGGTGGGAGACCCAGTACTTC. Encoded protein: CASSIGTGWETQYF.

The table lists this clone with a few counts. The chain carries TRBV28 and TRBJ2-1, with 12 bases lining up with TRBD2. After removal of 5 bases from V and 8 bases from J, the junction contained 13 bases not matched to a gene. The CDR3 sequence is 17 residues long. Germline CDR1 reads MDHEN; CDR2 reads SYDVKM. CDR3 in amino acids: CASSPDTRLAGVHEQFF. CDR3 bases: TGTGCCAGCAGTCCTGACACAAGACTAGCGGGAGTACATGAGCAGTTCTTC.

This chain connects TRBV5-1 to TRBJ2-1, with a tentative D call TRBD1 (7 bases). Germline V CDR1 and CDR2: SGHRS, YFSETQ. Deletions cut 2 bases from V and 4 bases from J, with 13 bases between. The CDR3 runs 15 residues. CDR3 sequence (DNA): TGCGCCAGCAGCTTCCAGGGGGGAAGTTACAATGAGCAGTTCTTC. It encodes CASSFQGGSYNEQFF.

J is TRBJ2-1 and V is TRBV28; perhaps TRBD2 as D (6 bases). Germline V gene sequence: CDR1 MDHEN, CDR2 SYDVKM. CDR3 length: 14 residues. Trimming stripped 1 base from V and 7 bases from J, with 11 bases between. In nucleotides, the CDR3 is TGTGCCAGCAGTTTATCGGGGGTGAAGAATGAGCAGTTCTTC. Protein: CASSLSGVKNEQFF.

This chain connects TRBV5-1 to TRBJ2-7; weak D call: TRBD2 (6 bases). The CDR3 runs to 16 residues. CDR1 and CDR2 from the germline V gene are SGHRS and YFSETQ. V was pared by 1 base and J by 3 bases, with 17 bases between. The CDR3 is CASSLSSGGTYYEQYF. CDR3 nucleotides: TGCGCCAGCAGCTTGAGTAGCGGAGGAACCTACTACGAGCAGTACTTC. Full variable domain (rest looked up from reference TRBV5-1 and TRBJ2-7): KAGVTQTPRYLIKTRGQQVTLSCSPISGHRSVSWYQQTPGQGLQFLFEYFSETQRNKGNFPGRFSGRQFSNSRSEMNVSTLELGDSALYLCASSLSSGGTYYEQYFGPGTRLTVT.

The CDR3 spells CASTLSRGRGEAFF. In nucleotides, the CDR3 is TGTGCCAGCACCCTGTCGAGGGGGCGGGGAGAAGCTTTCTTT. V is TRBV27 and J is TRBJ1-1, with 7 nucleotides matching TRBD1. V gave up 7 bases and J gave up 8 bases; unmatched junction bases: 13. This CDR3 spans 14 amino acids. CDR1 MNHEY and CDR2 SMNVEV come from the germline V gene (reference sequence).

This sequence joins TRBV5-6 and TRBJ1-4, with no clear D. The CDR3 loop spans 12 amino acids. CDR1 is SGHDT, CDR2 YYEEEE, per germline. Trimming left V 0 bases short and J 8 bases short, with 5 bases between. CDR3 nucleotide sequence: TGTGCCAGCAGCTTGGGAGGAGAAAAACTGTTTTTT. It translates to CASSLGGEKLFF.

The chain carries TRBV4-1 and TRBJ2-1; 9 positions agree with TRBD2. V gave up 3 bases and J gave up 2 bases; unmatched junction bases: 8. Germline lookup yields CDR1 MGHRA and CDR2 YSYEKL. The CDR3 extends over 17 amino acids. The CDR3 nucleotides read TGCGCCAGCAGCCACCAGGGGGGCGGGAGGGCCTACAATGAGCAGTTCTTC. It specifies CASSHQGGGRAYNEQFF.